This T cell receptor beta chain was recovered during a study of OX40 agonist ivuxolimab in advanced cancers. Study-wide context: There were three patients with partial responses, one having hepatocellular carcinoma and two cutaneous melanoma.

CDR1 and CDR2 (germline): LNHNV, YYDKDF (reference sequence). The CDR3 length is 14 residues. V was pared by 0 bases and J by 7 bases, with 13 bases between. The data were produced by immunoSEQ multiplex PCR, yet TCRdb's version contains in-frame clones alone and is incomplete. The data show about 100,000 clones, with around 91% seen just once and about 0.17% held by the top ten. Patients who had autoimmune disease history or got systemic immunosuppression were left out. This TCR derives from an adult with an advanced solid tumor such as melanoma, head and neck, liver or kidney cancer. This sample comprised CD4+ or CD8+ T cells sorted from blood, obtained in a trial of the OX40 agonist ivuxolimab. The J gene is TRBJ2-7, the V gene TRBV15; unclear D gene. The CDR3 DNA reads as TGTGCCACCAGCAGAGAGAGTCCAACCCGTGAGCAGTACTTC. It yields the protein CATSRESPTREQYF.